This T cell receptor (beta chain) stems from a study of control samples from healthy donors and cancer patients. The CDR3 covers 15 residues. Unmatched junction bases numbered 9, after V lost 8 bases and J lost 9 bases. Germline V CDR1 and CDR2: SEHNR, FQNEAQ (reference sequence). Clones were read by immunoSEQ multiplex PCR, and TCRdb kept only the in-frame ones, dropping some. The sample includes about 51,000 clones, around 90% of them seen just once. This clone was found once. The clonotype comes from a man aged 35-49 years with colorectal cancer. The gene calls are TRBV7-9 and TRBJ2-1, with 14 bases that match TRBD2. Sequences were obtained from PBMCs. CDR3 bases: TGTGCCAGCGTGGGACTAGCGGGAGACTCGGTTGAGCAGTTCTTC. Translated: CASVGLAGDSVEQFF. The entire variable domain, with the rest obtained from reference TRBV7-9 and TRBJ2-1, is as follows: DTGVSQNPRHKITKRGQNVTFRCDPISEHNRLYWYRQTLGQGPEFLTYFQNEAQLEKSRLLSDRFSAERPKGSFSTLEIQRTEQGDSAMYLCASVGLAGDSVEQFFGPGTRLTVL.